This T cell receptor (beta chain) was documented in a study of vaccination effects on CD4 cells after COVID-19. Cultured cells yielded isolated CD4+ T cells after nine to ten days. Germline loops: CDR1 KGHSH, CDR2 LQKENI. Trimming took 3 bases from V and 8 from J; bases not matched to a gene: 3. CDR3 length: 13 residues. This clone was counted a few times. Its antigen remains unknown. Some clones are missing from TCRdb's copy, which holds only in-frame ones; the method was immunoSEQ multiplex PCR. This table has about 51,000 clones, roughly 72% appearing once. This specimen consisted of CD4+ T cells from PBMCs cultured without peptide, obtained before COVID-19 vaccination. V is TRBV18 and J is TRBJ1-1, with 10 bases fitting TRBD1. The TCR originated in a human donor who had a prior SARS-CoV-2 infection. CDR3 region: CASSPGQGEEAFF. CDR3 bases: TGTGCCAGCTCACCTGGACAGGGGGAGGAAGCTTTCTTT.